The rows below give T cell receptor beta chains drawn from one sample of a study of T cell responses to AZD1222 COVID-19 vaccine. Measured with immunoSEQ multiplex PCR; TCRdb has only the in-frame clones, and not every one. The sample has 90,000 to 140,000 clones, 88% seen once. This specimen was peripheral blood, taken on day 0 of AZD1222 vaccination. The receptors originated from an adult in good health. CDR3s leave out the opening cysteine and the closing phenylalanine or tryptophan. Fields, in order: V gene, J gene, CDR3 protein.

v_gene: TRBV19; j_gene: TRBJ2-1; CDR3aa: ASSIPGSGEQF
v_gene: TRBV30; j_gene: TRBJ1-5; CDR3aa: AWSAEISNQPQH
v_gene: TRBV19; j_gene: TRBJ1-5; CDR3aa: ASSMNGNQPQH
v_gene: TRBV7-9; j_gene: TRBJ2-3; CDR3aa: ASSRRSPSTDTQY
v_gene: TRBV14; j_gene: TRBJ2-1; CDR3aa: ASSHWGDPGVGLNEQF
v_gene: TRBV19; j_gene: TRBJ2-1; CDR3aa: AGKRGGSYNEQF
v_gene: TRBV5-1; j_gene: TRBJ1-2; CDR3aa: ASSEGSADGYT
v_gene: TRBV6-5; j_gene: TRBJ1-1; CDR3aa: ASSRAGGLVAEAF
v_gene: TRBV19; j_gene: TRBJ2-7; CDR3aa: ASSPEGTGGYEQY
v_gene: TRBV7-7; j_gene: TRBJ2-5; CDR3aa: ASSLTLGRGSGETQY
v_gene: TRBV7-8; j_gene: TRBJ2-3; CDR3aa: ASSQATDTQY
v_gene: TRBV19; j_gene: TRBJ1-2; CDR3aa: ASSISEQTYGYT
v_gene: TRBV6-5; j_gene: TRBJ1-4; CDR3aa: ASSYRTAPGEKLF
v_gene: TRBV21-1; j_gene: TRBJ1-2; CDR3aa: ASSKDSNYGYT
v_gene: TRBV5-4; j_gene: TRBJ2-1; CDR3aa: ASTGGSSYNEQF
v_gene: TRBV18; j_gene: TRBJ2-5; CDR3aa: ASSRSLDQETQY
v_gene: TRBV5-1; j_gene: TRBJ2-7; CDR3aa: ASLPEVSYEQY
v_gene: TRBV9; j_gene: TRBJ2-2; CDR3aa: ASSVGGLAGALNSGELF
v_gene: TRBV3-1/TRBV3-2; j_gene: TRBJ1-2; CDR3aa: ASSLLGIISYGYT
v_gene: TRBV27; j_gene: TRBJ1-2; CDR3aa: ASSFRQNYGYT
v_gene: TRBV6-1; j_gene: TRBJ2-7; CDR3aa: ASSEDGPVFGEQY
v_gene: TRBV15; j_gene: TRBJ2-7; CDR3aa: ATSRGASGSSYEQY
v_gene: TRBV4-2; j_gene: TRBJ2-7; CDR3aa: ASSQDRAYEQY
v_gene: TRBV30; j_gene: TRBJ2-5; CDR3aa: AWSRGLAGYETQY
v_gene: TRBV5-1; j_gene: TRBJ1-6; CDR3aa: ASSLAGRSPLH
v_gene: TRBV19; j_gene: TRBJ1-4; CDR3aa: ASSIDSTGVEKLF
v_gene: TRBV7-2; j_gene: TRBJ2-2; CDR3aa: ASRQNRANTGELF
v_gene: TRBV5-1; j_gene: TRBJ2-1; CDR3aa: ASSSGLDNEQF
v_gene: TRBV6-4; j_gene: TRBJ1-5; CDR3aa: ASSEQAANQPQH
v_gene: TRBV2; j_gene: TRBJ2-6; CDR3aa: ASSEESSGANVLT
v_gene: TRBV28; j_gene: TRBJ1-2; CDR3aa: ASSLGGWGYT
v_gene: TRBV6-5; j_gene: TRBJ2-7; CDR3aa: ASIQVPAGAYEQY
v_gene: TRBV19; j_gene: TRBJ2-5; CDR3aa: ASSRKGQGGWETQY
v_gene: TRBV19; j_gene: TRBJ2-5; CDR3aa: ASSIWTGNQETQY
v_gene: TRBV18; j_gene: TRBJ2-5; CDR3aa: ASSPPGANQETQY
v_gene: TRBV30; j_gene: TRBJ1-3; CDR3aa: AWRTTGGGNTIY
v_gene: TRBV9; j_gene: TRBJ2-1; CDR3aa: ASSPRNPLAGARNNEQF